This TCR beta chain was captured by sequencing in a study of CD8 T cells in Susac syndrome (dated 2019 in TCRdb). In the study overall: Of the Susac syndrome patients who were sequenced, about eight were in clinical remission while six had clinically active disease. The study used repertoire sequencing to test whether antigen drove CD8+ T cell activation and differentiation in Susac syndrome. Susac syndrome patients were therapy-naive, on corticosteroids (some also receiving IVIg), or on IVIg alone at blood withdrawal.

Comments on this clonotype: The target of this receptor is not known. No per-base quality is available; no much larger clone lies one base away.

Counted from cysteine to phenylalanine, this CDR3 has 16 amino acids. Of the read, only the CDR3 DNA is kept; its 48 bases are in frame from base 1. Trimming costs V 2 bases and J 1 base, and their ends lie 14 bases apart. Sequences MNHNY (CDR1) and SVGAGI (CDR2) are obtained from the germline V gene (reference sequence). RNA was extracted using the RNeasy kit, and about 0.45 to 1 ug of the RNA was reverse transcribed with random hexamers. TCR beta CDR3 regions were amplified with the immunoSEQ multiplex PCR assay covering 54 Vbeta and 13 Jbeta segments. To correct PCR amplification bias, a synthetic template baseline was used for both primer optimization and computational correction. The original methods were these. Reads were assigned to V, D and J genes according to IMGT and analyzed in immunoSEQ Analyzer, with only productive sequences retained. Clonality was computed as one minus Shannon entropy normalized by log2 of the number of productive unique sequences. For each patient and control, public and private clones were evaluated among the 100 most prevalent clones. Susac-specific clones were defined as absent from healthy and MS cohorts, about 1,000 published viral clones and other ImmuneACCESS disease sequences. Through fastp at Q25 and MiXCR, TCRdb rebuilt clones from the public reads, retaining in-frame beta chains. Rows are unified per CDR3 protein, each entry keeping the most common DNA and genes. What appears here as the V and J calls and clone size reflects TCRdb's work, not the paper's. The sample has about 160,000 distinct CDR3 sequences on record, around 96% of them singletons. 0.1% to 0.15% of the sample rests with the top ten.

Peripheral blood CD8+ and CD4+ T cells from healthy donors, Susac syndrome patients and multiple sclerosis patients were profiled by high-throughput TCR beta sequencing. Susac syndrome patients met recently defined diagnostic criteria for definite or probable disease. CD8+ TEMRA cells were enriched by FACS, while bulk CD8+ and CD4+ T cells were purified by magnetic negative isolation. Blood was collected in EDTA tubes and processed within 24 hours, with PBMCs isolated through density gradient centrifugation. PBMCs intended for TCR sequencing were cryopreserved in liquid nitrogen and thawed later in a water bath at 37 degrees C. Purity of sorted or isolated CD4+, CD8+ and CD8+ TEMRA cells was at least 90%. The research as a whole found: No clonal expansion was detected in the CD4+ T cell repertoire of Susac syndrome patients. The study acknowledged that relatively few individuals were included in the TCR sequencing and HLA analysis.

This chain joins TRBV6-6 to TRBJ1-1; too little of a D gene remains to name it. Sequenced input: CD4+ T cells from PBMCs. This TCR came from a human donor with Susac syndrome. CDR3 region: CASSYPPQTKNTEAFF. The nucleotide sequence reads TGTGCCAGCAGTTACCCTCCCCAGACGAAGAACACTGAAGCTTTCTTT.